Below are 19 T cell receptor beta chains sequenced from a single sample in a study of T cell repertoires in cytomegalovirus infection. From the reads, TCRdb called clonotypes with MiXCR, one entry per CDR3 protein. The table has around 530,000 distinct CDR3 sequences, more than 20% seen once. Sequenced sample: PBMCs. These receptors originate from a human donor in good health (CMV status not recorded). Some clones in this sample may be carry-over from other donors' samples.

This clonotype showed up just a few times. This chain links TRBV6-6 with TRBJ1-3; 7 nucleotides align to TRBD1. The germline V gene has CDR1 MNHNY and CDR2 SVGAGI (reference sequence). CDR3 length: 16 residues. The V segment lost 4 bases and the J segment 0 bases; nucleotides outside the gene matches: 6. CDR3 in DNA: TGTGCCAGCAGTTTGGGACAGCTCTACTCTGGAAACACCATATATTTT. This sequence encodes CASSLGQLYSGNTIYF.

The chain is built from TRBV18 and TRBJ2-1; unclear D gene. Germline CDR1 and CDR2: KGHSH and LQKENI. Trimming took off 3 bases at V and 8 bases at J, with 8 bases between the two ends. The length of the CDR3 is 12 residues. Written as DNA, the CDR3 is TGTGCCAGCTCACCTTGGCCCCATGAGCAGTTCTTC. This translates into CASSPWPHEQFF.

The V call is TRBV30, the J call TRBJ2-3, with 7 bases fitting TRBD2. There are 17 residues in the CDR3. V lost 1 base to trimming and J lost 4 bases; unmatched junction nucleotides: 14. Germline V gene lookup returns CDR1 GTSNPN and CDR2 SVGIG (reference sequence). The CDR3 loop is CAWSDQLALKNADTQYF. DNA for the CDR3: TGTGCCTGGAGTGACCAACTAGCGCTGAAGAACGCAGATACGCAGTATTTT.

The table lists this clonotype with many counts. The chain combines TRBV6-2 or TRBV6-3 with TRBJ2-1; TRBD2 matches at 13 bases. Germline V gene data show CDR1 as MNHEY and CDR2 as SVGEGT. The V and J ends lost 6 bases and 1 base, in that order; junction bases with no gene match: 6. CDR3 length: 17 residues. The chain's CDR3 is CASSSRTSGSSYNEQFF. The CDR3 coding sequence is TGTGCCAGCAGCTCAAGGACTAGCGGGAGTTCCTACAATGAGCAGTTCTTC.

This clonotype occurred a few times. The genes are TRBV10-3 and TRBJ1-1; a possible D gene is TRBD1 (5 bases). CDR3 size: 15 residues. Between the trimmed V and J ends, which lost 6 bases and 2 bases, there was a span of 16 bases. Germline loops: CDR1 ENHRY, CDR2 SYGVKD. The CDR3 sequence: CAISPDQGTNTEAFF. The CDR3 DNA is TGTGCCATCAGCCCGGACCAGGGAACAAACACTGAAGCTTTCTTT.

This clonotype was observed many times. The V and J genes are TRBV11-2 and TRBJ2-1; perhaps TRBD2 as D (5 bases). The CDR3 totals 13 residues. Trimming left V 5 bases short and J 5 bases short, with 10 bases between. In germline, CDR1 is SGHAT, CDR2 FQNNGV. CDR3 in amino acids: CASSPFGNNEQFF. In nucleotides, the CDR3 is TGTGCCAGCAGCCCTTTCGGGAACAATGAGCAGTTCTTC.

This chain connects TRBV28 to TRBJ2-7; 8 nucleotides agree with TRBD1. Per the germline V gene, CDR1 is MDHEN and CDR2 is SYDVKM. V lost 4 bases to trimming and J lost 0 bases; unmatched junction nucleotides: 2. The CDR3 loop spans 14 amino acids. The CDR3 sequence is CASSWTGSSYEQYF. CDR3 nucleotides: TGTGCCAGCAGTTGGACAGGGAGCTCCTACGAGCAGTACTTC.

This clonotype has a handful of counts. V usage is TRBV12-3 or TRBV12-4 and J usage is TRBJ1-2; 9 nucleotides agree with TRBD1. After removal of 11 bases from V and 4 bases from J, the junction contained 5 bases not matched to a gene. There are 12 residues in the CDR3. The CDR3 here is CAWGQGFYGYTF. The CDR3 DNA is TGTGCCTGGGGACAGGGATTCTATGGCTACACCTTC.

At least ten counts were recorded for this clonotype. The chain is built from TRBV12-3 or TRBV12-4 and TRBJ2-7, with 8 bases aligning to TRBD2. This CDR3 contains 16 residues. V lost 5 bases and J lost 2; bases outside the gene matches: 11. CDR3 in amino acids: CASSKTGLAAAYEQYF. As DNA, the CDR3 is TGTGCCAGCAGTAAAACCGGACTAGCCGCCGCCTACGAGCAGTACTTC.

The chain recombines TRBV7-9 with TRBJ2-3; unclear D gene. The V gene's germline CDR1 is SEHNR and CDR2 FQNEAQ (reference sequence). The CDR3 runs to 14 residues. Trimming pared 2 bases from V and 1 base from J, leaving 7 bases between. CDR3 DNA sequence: TGTGCCAGCAGCTTATTGCCGGGCACAGATACGCAGTATTTT. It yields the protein CASSLLPGTDTQYF.

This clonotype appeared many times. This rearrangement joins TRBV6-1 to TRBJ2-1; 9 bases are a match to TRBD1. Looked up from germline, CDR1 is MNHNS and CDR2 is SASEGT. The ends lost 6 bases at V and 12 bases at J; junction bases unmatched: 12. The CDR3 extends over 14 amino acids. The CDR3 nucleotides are TGTGCCAGCAGGGGGGACAGGGCCCCATGGGGGCAGTTCTTC. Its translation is CASRGDRAPWGQFF.

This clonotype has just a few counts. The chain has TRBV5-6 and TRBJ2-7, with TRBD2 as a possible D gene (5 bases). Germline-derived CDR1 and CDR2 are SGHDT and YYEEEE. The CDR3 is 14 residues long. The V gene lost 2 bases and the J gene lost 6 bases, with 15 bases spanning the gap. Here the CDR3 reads CASSFISGRAEQYF. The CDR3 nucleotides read TGTGCCAGCAGCTTCATAAGCGGACGTGCCGAGCAGTACTTC.

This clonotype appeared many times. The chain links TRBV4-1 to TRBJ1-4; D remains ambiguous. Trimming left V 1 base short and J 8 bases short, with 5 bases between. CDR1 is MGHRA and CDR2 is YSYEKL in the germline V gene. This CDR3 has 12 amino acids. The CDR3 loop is CASSQVSEKLFF. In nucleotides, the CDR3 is TGCGCCAGCAGCCAAGTCTCGGAAAAACTGTTTTTT.

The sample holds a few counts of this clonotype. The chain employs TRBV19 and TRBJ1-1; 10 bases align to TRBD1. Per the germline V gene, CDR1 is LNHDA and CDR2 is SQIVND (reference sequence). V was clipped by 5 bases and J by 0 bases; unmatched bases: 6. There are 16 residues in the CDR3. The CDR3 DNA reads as TGTGCCAGTAGTGCCCGACAGGGGGCCATGAACACTGAAGCTTTCTTT. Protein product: CASSARQGAMNTEAFF.

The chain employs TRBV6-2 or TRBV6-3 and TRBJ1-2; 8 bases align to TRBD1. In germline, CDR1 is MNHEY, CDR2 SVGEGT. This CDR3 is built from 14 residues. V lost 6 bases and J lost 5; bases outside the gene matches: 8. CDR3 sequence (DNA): TGTGCCAGCAGCACCGGACAGGGTCGGTATGGCTACACCTTC. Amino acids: CASSTGQGRYGYTF.

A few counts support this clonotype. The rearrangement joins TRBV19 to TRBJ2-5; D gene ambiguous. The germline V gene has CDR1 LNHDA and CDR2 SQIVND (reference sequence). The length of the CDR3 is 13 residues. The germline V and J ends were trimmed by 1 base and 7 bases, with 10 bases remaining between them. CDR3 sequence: CASSIVPGRTQYF. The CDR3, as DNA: TGTGCCAGTAGTATAGTCCCGGGTCGGACCCAGTACTTC.

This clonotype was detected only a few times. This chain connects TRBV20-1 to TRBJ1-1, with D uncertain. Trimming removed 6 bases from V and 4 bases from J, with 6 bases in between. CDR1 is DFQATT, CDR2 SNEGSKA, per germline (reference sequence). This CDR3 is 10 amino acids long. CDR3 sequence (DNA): TGCAGTGCATCCGTCACTGAAGCTTTCTTT. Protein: CSASVTEAFF.

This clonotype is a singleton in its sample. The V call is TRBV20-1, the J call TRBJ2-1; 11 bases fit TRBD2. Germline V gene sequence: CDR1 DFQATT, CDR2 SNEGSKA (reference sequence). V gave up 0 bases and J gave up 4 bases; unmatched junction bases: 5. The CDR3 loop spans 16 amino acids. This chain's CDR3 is CSARDPRTSGYNEQFF. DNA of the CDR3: TGCAGTGCTAGAGACCCGAGGACTAGCGGGTACAATGAGCAGTTCTTC.

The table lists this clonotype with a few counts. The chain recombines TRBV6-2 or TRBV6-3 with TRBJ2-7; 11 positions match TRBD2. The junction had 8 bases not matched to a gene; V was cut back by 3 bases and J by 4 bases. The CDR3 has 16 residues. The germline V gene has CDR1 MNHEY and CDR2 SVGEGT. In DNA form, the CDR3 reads TGTGCCAGCAGTTATCCCCGAGCTAGCGGGAGGTACGAGCAGTACGTC. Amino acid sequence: CASSYPRASGRYEQYV.